This passage covers 24 T cell receptor beta chains from one sample sequenced in a study of CD8 T cells in ankylosing spondylitis. TCRdb re-derived calls from the 5' RACE reads in MiXCR, one entry per CDR3 protein. The sample includes about 39,000 distinct CDR3 sequences, about 9.3% of them seen just once. Material for sequencing was blood, either unsorted or a sorted T cell fraction (not recorded which). These receptors all come from a male donor with ankylosing spondylitis or in good health (not recorded which).

This clonotype was recorded at least ten times. The chain links TRBV6-2 or TRBV6-3 to TRBJ2-1; D remains unclear. This CDR3 has 10 residues. The germline V gene encodes CDR1 MNHEY and CDR2 SVGEGT. Between the trimmed V and J ends, which lost 5 bases and 5 bases, there was a span of 1 base. CDR3 amino acids: CASSDNEQFF. As DNA, the CDR3 is TGTGCCAGCAGTGACAATGAGCAGTTCTTC.

This clonotype was picked up many times. V is TRBV7-2 and J is TRBJ2-1, with 9 nucleotides matching TRBD2. Germline V gives CDR1 SGHTA, CDR2 FQGNSA. CDR3 length: 15 residues. Trimming took 3 bases from V and 3 from J; bases not matched to a gene: 3. The CDR3: CASSFSGSFYNEQFF. CDR3 coding DNA: TGTGCCAGCAGCTTTAGCGGGAGTTTCTACAATGAGCAGTTCTTC.

V is TRBV11-2 and J is TRBJ1-1; perhaps TRBD1 as D (5 bases). Germline V lookup: CDR1 SGHAT, CDR2 FQNNGV. V was shortened by 1 base and J by 0 bases, with 9 bases between the two germline ends. CDR3 length: 15 residues. DNA of the CDR3: TGTGCCAGCAGCTTAGTTGGGGGAATGAACACTGAAGCTTTCTTT. It specifies CASSLVGGMNTEAFF. The full variable domain, in which reference TRBV11-2 and TRBJ1-1 provide the parts outside the CDR3, is EAGVAQSPRYKIIEKRQSVAFWCNPISGHATLYWYQQILGQGPKLLIQFQNNGVVDDSQLPKDRFSAERLKGVDSTLKIQPAKLEDSAVYLCASSLVGGMNTEAFFGQGTRLTVV.

In this sample, this clonotype turned up many times. This rearrangement joins TRBV10-3 to TRBJ2-3, with 7 bases that match TRBD1. The germline V gene encodes CDR1 ENHRY and CDR2 SYGVKD. J was trimmed by 1 base and V by 4 bases; bases with no gene match: 2. CDR3 size: 14 residues. Here the CDR3 DNA reads TGTGCCATCAGTGCTGACAGGGGCACAGATACGCAGTATTTT. Its translation: CAISADRGTDTQYF.

The chain combines TRBV27 with TRBJ2-1; 12 positions match TRBD2. After removal of 2 bases from V and 7 bases from J, the junction contained 6 bases not matched to a gene. CDR1 and CDR2 from the germline V gene are MNHEY and SMNVEV (reference sequence). This CDR3 contains 16 residues. The chain's CDR3 is CASSLRRLAGVNEQFF. DNA for the CDR3: TGTGCCAGCAGTTTAAGGCGACTAGCGGGAGTTAATGAGCAGTTCTTC.

This clonotype was seen repeatedly, ten times or more. The chain joins TRBV28 to TRBJ2-5; 8 bases map to TRBD1. CDR3 size: 18 residues. Germline assignment: CDR1 MDHEN and CDR2 SYDVKM. V shed 2 bases and J 5 bases; nucleotides not matched to a gene: 16. Here the CDR3 DNA reads TGTGCCAGCAGTTTACCGACAGGGGCAAGAAGAAGAGGGGAGACCCAGTACTTC. Residues: CASSLPTGARRRGETQYF.

This clonotype appeared many times. The chain combines TRBV14 with TRBJ1-1; D is uncertain. V dropped 4 bases and J dropped 6 bases, with 12 bases sitting between them. The germline V gene has CDR1 SGHDN and CDR2 FVKESK. This CDR3 is 13 amino acids long. CDR3 residues: CASSPIWSSEAFF. The DNA for the CDR3 is TGTGCCAGCAGCCCTATATGGAGTTCTGAAGCTTTCTTT.

This clonotype was detected ten times or more. The chain combines TRBV7-2 with TRBJ2-1; TRBD1 matches at 9 bases. Germline trimming cut 1 base from V and 8 bases from J; bases unmatched to any gene: 9. Germline V lookup: CDR1 SGHTA, CDR2 FQGNSA. CDR3 length: 16 amino acids. CDR3 DNA: TGTGCCAGCAGCTTAGTTGGGACAGGGATTTTACATGAGCAGTTCTTC. Translation gives CASSLVGTGILHEQFF.

This clonotype has at least ten counts. DNA of the CDR3: TGTGCCAGCAGTCGTACGCTCGGGACTAGCTCCTACAATGAGCAGTTCTTC. Its translation is CASSRTLGTSSYNEQFF. The chain couples TRBV7-2 to TRBJ2-1; 8 bases agree with TRBD2. The J segment lost 0 bases and the V segment lost 6 bases, leaving 10 bases of the junction unmatched. The CDR3 is made up of 17 amino acids. CDR1 is SGHTA and CDR2 is FQGNSA in the germline V gene. Combining the CDR3 with reference TRBV7-2 and TRBJ2-1 gives the whole variable domain GAGVSQSPSNKVTEKGKDVELRCDPISGHTALYWYRQSLGQGLEFLIYFQGNSAPDKSGLPSDRFSAERTGGSVSTLTIQRTQQEDSAVYLCASSRTLGTSSYNEQFFGPGTRLTVL.

The rearrangement links TRBV19 to TRBJ2-7; D gene unclear. There are 13 residues in the CDR3. V was shortened by 8 bases and J by 0 bases, with 11 bases between the two germline ends. Germline V gene data show CDR1 as LNHDA and CDR2 as SQIVND (reference sequence). The CDR3 DNA follows: TGTGCCAGTCAACAGAGTAGCTCCTACGAGCAGTACTTC. This codes for CASQQSSSYEQYF.

There are many counts of this clonotype. This chain uses TRBV20-1 with TRBJ2-5, with 12 bases that match TRBD2. The CDR3 totals 16 residues. Germline loops: CDR1 DFQATT, CDR2 SNEGSKA (reference sequence). Trimming cost V 6 bases and J 7 bases; bases outside gene matches: 15. The CDR3 DNA follows: TGCAGTGCCCATTGGGCTAGCGGGAGGGCCGTAGGGACCCAGTACTTC. This translates into CSAHWASGRAVGTQYF.

This clonotype was counted at least ten times. This rearrangement joins TRBV12-3 or TRBV12-4 to TRBJ1-5, with no clear D. There are 13 residues in the CDR3. Between the trimmed V and J ends, which lost 6 bases and 6 bases, there was a span of 12 bases. The chain's CDR3 is CASSHLIGQPQHF. CDR3 bases: TGTGCCAGCAGCCATCTAATTGGTCAGCCCCAGCATTTT.

This clonotype was seen ten or more times. This sequence joins TRBV11-2 and TRBJ2-4; 11 nucleotides align to TRBD2. Germline CDR1 reads SGHAT; CDR2 reads FQNNGV. The V gene end was trimmed by 5 bases and the J gene end by 0 bases; junction bases not matched to a gene: 9. This CDR3 has 18 amino acids. CDR3 protein: CASSPTGTSGLAKNIQYF. DNA for the CDR3: TGTGCCAGCAGCCCTACCGGGACTAGCGGTTTAGCCAAAAACATTCAGTACTTC.

In its sample, this clonotype was seen a few times. This chain connects TRBV18 to TRBJ1-4; D remains ambiguous. CDR1 is KGHSH, CDR2 LQKENI, per germline. This CDR3 has 14 residues. Deletions cut 1 base from V and 5 bases from J, with 8 bases between. The CDR3 nucleotides read TGTGCCAGCTCACCACGGGTACACAATGAAAAACTGTTTTTT. Its protein product is CASSPRVHNEKLFF.

This clonotype was recorded at least ten times. V gene TRBV5-1 combines with J gene TRBJ2-5, with 8 bases that match TRBD2. This CDR3 has 15 residues. The V gene end was trimmed by 3 bases and the J gene end by 4 bases; junction bases not matched to a gene: 8. Germline CDR1 SGHRS, CDR2 YFSETQ. In DNA form, the CDR3 reads TGCGCCAGCAGCTCATCAGCGGGAGTAGGAGAGACCCAGTACTTC. As protein: CASSSSAGVGETQYF.

The V and J genes are TRBV7-9 and TRBJ2-1; 8 bases map to TRBD2. CDR1 SEHNR and CDR2 FQNEAQ come from the germline V gene (reference sequence). The CDR3 sequence is 16 residues long. V was clipped by 5 bases and J by 6 bases; unmatched bases: 12. CDR3 loop: CASSPTAGTRINEQFF. The CDR3 nucleotides are TGTGCCAGCAGCCCAACGGCCGGGACTAGAATCAATGAGCAGTTCTTC.

This clonotype showed up many times. This chain links TRBV28 with TRBJ2-4; the D gene is possibly TRBD1 (6 bases). Trimming removed 6 bases at V and 10 bases at J, with 10 bases between. Germline V gene lookup returns CDR1 MDHEN and CDR2 SYDVKM. The CDR3 loop spans 11 amino acids. CDR3 DNA sequence: TGTGCCAGCAGCACAGGGTCTATTCAGTACTTC. It encodes CASSTGSIQYF.

In its sample, this clonotype was seen many times. CDR3 protein: CASSQTSGRVEGGTDTQYF. CDR3 DNA: TGTGCCAGCAGTCAAACTAGCGGGAGGGTTGAGGGGGGTACAGATACGCAGTATTTT. This sequence joins TRBV12-3 or TRBV12-4 and TRBJ2-3; 13 nucleotides align to TRBD2. V lost 5 bases to trimming and J lost 3 bases; unmatched junction nucleotides: 14. The CDR3 consists of 19 residues.

The genes are TRBV19 and TRBJ2-1; tentatively, D is TRBD2 (6 bases). Germline CDR1 and CDR2: LNHDA and SQIVND (reference sequence). With 3 bases removed from V and 1 base from J, the gap between germline ends came to 10 bases. The CDR3 extends over 15 amino acids. CDR3 DNA: TGTGCCAGTAGTATGGGGACTCTTTCCTACAATGAGCAGTTCTTC. Translated, it gives CASSMGTLSYNEQFF.

This clonotype was seen ten or more times. CDR3 loop: CSATHVLAGTDDTQYF. CDR3 DNA sequence: TGCAGTGCTACCCACGTCCTAGCGGGAACCGACGATACGCAGTATTTT. The rearrangement links TRBV20-1 to TRBJ2-3, with 9 nucleotides matching TRBD2. Per germline, CDR1 DFQATT and CDR2 SNEGSKA (reference sequence). This CDR3 contains 16 residues. Trimming removed 4 bases from V and 6 bases from J; junction bases left unmatched: 14.

This clonotype was recorded many times. This CDR3 reads CASSRTPGQGSMNTEAFF. Written as DNA, the CDR3 is TGTGCCAGCAGTCGCACGCCTGGACAGGGGAGCATGAACACTGAAGCTTTCTTT. The gene calls are TRBV27 and TRBJ1-1; 9 bases line up with TRBD1. Germline CDR1 MNHEY, CDR2 SMNVEV (reference sequence). With V trimmed by 5 bases and J by 0 bases, 13 bases remained unmatched. The CDR3 loop spans 18 amino acids.

At least ten counts were recorded for this clonotype. The chain combines TRBV7-8 with TRBJ2-5; D might be TRBD1 or TRBD2, each matching 5 bases. Germline CDR1 reads SGHVS; CDR2 reads FQNEAQ. V lost 3 bases and J 5 bases, leaving 10 bases between the germline ends. The CDR3 length is 13 residues. CDR3 nucleotides: TGTGCCAGCAGCTTTACCGGGGCTGAGACCCAGTACTTC. Translating gives CASSFTGAETQYF.

This clonotype was picked up many times. The J gene is TRBJ1-1, the V gene TRBV20-1; 10 bases are a match to TRBD1. The germline CDR1 and CDR2 sequences are DFQATT and SNEGSKA (reference sequence). This CDR3 is built from 13 residues. Germline trimming cut 7 bases from V and 3 bases from J; bases unmatched to any gene: 5. CDR3 in DNA: TGCAGTGGCCCAGGACAGGGGGACACTGAAGCTTTCTTT. This encodes CSGPGQGDTEAFF.

In the case of this clonotype: This CDR3 is missing its conserved last phenylalanine or tryptophan, likely due to a read error. This chain connects TRBV29-1 to TRBJ1-1, with a tentative D call TRBD1 (6 bases). Germline V CDR1 and CDR2: SQVTM, ANQGSEA. This CDR3 contains 12 residues. V dropped 4 bases and J dropped 7 bases, with 13 bases sitting between them. The CDR3 sequence: CSVGQGRGEAFS. The CDR3 DNA sequence: TGCAGCGTTGGGCAGGGGCGCGGTGAAGCTTTCTCT.